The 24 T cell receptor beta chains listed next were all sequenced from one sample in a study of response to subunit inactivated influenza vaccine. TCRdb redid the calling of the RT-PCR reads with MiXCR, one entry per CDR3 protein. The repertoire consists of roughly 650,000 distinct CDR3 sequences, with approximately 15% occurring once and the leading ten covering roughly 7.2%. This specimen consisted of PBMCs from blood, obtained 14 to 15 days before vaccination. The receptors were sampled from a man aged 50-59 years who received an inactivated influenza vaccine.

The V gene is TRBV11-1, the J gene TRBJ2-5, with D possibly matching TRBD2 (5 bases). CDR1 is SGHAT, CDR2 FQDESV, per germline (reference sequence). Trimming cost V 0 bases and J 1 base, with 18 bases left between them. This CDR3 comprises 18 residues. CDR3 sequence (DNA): TGTGCCAGCAGCTTAGCCCTTAGCGCCGGAGCCTTCCAAGAGACCCAGTACTTC. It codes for CASSLALSAGAFQETQYF.

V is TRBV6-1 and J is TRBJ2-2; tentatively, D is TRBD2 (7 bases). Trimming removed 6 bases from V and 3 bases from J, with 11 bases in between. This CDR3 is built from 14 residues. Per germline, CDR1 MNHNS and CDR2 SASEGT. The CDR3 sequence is CASRTGGHTGELFF. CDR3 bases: TGTGCCAGCAGGACCGGGGGGCACACCGGGGAGCTGTTTTTT.

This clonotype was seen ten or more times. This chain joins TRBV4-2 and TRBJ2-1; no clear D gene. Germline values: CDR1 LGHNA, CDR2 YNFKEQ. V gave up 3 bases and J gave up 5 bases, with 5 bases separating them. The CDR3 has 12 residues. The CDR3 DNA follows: TGTGCCAGCAGCCAGGGCCACAATGAGCAGTTCTTC. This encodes CASSQGHNEQFF.

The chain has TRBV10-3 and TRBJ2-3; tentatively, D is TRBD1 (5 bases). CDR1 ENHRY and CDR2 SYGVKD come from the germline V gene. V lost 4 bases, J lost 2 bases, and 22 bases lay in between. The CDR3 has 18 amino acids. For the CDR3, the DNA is TGTGCCATCAGTGGGTCCAGCGTAGGGGATACGAACACAGATACGCAGTATTTT. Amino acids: CAISGSSVGDTNTDTQYF.

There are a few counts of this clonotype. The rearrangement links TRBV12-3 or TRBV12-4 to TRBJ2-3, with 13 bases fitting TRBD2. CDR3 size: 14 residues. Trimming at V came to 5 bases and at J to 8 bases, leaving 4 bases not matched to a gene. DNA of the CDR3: TGTGCCAGCAGTACTAGCGGGAGGGCCTTTACGCAGTATTTT. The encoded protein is CASSTSGRAFTQYF.

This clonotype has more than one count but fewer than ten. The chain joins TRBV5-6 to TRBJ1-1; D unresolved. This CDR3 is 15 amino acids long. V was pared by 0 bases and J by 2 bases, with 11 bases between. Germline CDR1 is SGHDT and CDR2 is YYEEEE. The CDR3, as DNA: TGTGCCAGCAGCTTGGAGCTCGAGGGTAACACTGAAGCTTTCTTT. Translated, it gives CASSLELEGNTEAFF.

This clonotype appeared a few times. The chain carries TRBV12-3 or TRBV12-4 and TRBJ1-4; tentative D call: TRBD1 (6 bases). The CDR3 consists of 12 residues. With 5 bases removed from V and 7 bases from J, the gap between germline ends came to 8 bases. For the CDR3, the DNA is TGTGCCAGCAGTGGGACAACTGAAAAACTGTTTTTT. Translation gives CASSGTTEKLFF.

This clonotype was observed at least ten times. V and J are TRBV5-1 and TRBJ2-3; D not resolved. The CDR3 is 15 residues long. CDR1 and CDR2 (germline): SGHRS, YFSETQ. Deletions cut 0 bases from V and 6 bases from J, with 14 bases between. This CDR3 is CASSLDGIGSDTQYF. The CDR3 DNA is TGCGCCAGCAGCTTGGATGGGATCGGGTCGGATACGCAGTATTTT.

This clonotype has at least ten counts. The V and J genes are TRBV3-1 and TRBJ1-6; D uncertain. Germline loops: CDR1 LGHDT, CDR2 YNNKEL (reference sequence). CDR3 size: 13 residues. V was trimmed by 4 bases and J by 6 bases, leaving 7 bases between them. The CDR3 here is CASSLALNSPLHF. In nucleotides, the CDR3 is TGTGCCAGCAGCCTCGCCCTTAATTCACCCCTCCACTTT.

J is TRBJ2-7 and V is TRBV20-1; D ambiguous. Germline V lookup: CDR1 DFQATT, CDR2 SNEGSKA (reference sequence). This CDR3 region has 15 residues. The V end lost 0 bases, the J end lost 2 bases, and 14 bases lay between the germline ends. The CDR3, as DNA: TGCAGTGCTAGAGATCGGCGAATCTCTCCCTACGAGCAGTACTTC. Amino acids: CSARDRRISPYEQYF.

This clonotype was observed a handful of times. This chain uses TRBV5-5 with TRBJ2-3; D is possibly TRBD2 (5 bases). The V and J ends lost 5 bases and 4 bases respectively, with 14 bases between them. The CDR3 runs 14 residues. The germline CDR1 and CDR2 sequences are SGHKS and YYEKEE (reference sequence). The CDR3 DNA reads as TGTGCCAGCAGGCCCGGGGTCGCCCCAGATACGCAGTATTTT. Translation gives CASRPGVAPDTQYF.

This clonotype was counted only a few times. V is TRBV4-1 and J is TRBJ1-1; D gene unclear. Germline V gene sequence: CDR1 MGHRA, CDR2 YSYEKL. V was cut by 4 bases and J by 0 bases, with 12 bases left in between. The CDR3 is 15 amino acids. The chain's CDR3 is CASSPLGLMNTEAFF. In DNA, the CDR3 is TGCGCCAGCAGCCCGCTGGGCTTAATGAACACTGAAGCTTTCTTT.

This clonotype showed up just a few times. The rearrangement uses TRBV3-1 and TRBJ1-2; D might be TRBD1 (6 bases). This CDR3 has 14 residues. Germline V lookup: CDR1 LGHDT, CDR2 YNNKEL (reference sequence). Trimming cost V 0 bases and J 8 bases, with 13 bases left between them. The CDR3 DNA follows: TGTGCCAGCAGCCAAGATGGAACAGGGCGCGGCTACACCTTC. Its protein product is CASSQDGTGRGYTF.

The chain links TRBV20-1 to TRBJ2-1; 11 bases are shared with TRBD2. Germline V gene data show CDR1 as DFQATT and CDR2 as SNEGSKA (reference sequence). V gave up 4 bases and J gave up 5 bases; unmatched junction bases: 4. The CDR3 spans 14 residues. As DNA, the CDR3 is TGCAGTGCTACTCCGGGACTAGCGGACAATGAGCAGTTCTTC. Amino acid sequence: CSATPGLADNEQFF.

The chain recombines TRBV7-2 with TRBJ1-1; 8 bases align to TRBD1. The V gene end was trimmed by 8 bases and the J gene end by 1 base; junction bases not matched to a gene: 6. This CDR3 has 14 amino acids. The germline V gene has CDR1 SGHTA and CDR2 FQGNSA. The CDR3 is CASGIDRGNTEAFF. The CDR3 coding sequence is TGTGCCAGCGGAATTGACAGGGGGAACACTGAAGCTTTCTTT.

CDR3 bases: TGCGCCAGCAGCTTGGGTAGCCCCTATAATTCACCCCTCCACTTT. Its translation is CASSLGSPYNSPLHF. The V gene is TRBV5-1, the J gene TRBJ1-6; the D is unclear. The germline gives CDR1 SGHRS, CDR2 YFSETQ. Trimming left V 0 bases short and J 2 bases short, with 6 bases between. This CDR3 spans 15 amino acids.

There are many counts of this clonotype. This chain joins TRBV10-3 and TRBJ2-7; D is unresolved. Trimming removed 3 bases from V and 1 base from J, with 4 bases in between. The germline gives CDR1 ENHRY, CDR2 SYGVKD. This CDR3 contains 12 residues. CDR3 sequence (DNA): TGTGCCATCAGTGACCAGTCCTACGAGCAGTACTTC. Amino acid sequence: CAISDQSYEQYF.

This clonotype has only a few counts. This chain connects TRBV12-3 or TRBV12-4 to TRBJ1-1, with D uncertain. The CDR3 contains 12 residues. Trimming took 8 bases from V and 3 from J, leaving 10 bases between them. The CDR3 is CASGPTHTEAFF. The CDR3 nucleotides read TGTGCCAGCGGGCCGACCCACACTGAAGCTTTCTTT.

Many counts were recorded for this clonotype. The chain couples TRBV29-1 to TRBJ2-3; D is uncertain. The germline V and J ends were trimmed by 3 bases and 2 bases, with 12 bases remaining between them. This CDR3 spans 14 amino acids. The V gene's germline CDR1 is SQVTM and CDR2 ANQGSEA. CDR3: CSVDGGTSTDTQYF. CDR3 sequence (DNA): TGCAGCGTTGATGGCGGCACCTCCACAGATACGCAGTATTTT.

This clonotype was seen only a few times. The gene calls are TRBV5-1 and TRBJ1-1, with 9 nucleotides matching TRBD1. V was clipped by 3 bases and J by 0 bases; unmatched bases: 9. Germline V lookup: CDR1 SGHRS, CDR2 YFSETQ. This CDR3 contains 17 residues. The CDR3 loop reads CASSSPGTGLMNTEAFF. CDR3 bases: TGCGCCAGCAGCTCACCCGGGACAGGGCTCATGAACACTGAAGCTTTCTTT.

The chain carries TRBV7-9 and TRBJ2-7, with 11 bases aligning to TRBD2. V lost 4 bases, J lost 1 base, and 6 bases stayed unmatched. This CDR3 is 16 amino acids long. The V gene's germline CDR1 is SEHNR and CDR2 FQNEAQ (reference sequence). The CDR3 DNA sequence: TGTGCCAGCAGCTCAGACACTAGCGGGGGATCCTACGAGCAGTACTTC. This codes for CASSSDTSGGSYEQYF.

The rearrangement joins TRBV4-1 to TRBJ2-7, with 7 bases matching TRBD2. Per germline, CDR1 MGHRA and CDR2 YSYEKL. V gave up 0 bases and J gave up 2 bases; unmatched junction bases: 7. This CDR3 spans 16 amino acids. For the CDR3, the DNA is TGCGCCAGCAGCCAAGACGGACTAGATTCTGCCTACGAGCAGTACTTC. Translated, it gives CASSQDGLDSAYEQYF.

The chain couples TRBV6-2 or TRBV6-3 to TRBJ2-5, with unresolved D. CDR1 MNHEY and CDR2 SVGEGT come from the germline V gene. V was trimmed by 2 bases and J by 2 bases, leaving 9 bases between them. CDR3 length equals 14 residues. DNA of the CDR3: TGTGCCAGCAGTTACGGCCCGCCTCAAGAGACCCAGTACTTC. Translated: CASSYGPPQETQYF.

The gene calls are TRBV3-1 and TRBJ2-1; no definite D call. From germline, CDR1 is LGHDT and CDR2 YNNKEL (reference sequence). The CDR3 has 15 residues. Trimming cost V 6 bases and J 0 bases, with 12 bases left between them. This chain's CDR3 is CASSVQSSSYNEQFF. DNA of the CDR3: TGTGCCAGCAGTGTCCAGTCGAGCTCCTACAATGAGCAGTTCTTC.